This TCR beta chain was documented in a study of T cell repertoires in cytomegalovirus infection. Overall study context: Public signatures in TCR beta pointed to CMV infection and matching HLA type.

This CDR3 has 15 amino acids. The germline gives CDR1 LGHDT, CDR2 YNNKEL (reference sequence). The V gene lost 0 bases and the J gene lost 1 base, with 9 bases spanning the gap. As concerns this clonotype: Its antigen remains unidentified.

Broader study findings: What dominated the ex vivo response were HLA-C-restricted CMV-specific TCR beta clonotypes. Adding up the frequency of public TCR beta families identified people who carried CMV plus the relevant HLA.

From the reads, TCRdb called clonotypes with MiXCR, one entry per CDR3 protein. The sample has 400,000 or so distinct CDR3 sequences; 31% are singletons. This TCR came from a human donor in good health (CMV status not recorded). Some clones in this sample may be carry-over from other donors' samples. The genes are TRBV3-1 and TRBJ2-5, with unresolved D. The sequenced sample consisted of PBMCs. The CDR3 nucleotides are TGTGCCAGCAGCCAAGATAGAAACAGCCAAGAGACCCAGTACTTC. This codes for CASSQDRNSQETQYF.